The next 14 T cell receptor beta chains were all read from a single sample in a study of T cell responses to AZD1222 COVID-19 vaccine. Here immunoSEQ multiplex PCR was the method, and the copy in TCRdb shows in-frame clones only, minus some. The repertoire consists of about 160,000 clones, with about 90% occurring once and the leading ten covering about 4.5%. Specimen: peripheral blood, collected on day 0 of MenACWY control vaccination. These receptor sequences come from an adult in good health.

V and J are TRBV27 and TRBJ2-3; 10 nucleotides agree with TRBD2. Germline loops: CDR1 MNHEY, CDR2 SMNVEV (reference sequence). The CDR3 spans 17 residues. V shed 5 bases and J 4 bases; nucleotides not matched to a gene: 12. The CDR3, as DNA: TGTGCCAGCAGTCCCCTTGGGAGCGGGAGGGCCGCAGATACGCAGTATTTT. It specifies CASSPLGSGRAADTQYF.

CDR3 coding DNA: TGTGCCAGCAGTGTACCGAGGGGAGTTAATGAAAAACTGTTTTTT. Its translation is CASSVPRGVNEKLFF. The V gene is TRBV2, the J gene TRBJ1-4, with D perhaps matching TRBD1 (5 bases). The V and J ends lost 4 bases and 4 bases respectively, with 13 bases between them. The length of the CDR3 is 15 residues. Germline loops: CDR1 SNHLY, CDR2 FYNNEI.

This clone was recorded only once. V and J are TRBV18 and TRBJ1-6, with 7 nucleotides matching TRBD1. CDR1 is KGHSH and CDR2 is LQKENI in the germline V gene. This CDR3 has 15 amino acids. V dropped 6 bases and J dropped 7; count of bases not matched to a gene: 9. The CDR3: CASSTRQGGNSPLHF. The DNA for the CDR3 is TGTGCCAGCTCGACACGACAGGGTGGCAATTCACCCCTCCACTTT.

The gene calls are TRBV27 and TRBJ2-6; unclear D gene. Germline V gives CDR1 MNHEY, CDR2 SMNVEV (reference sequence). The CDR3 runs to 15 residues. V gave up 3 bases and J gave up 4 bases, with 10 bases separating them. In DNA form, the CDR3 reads TGTGCCAGCAGTTTTGAAGGGCTGGGGGCCAACGTCCTGACTTTC. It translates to CASSFEGLGANVLTF. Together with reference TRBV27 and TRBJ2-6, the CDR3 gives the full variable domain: EAQVTQNPRYLITVTGKKLTVTCSQNMNHEYMSWYRQDPGLGLRQIYYSMNVEVTDKGDVPEGYKVSRKEKRNFPLILESPSPNQTSLYFCASSFEGLGANVLTFGAGSRLTVL.

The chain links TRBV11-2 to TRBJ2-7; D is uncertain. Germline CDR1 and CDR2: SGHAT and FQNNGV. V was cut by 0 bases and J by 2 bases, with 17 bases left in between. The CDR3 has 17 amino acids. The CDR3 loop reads CASSLDRNTLSPYEQYF. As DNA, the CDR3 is TGTGCCAGCAGCTTAGATCGTAACACCTTGTCTCCCTACGAGCAGTACTTC. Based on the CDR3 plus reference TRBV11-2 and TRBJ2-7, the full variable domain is EAGVAQSPRYKIIEKRQSVAFWCNPISGHATLYWYQQILGQGPKLLIQFQNNGVVDDSQLPKDRFSAERLKGVDSTLKIQPAKLEDSAVYLCASSLDRNTLSPYEQYFGPGTRLTVT.

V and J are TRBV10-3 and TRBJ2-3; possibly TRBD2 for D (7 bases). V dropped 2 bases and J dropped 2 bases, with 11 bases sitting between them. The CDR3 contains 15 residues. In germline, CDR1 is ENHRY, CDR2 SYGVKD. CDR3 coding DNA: TGTGCCATCAGTGAGGGGAGGGGGAACACAGATACGCAGTATTTT. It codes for CAISEGRGNTDTQYF.

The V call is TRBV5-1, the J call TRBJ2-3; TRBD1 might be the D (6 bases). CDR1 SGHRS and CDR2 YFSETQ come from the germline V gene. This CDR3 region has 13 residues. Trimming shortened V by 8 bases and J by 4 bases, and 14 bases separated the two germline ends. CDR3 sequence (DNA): TGCGCCAGTTCCCAGGGGAGCGCAGATACGCAGTATTTT. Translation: CASSQGSADTQYF.

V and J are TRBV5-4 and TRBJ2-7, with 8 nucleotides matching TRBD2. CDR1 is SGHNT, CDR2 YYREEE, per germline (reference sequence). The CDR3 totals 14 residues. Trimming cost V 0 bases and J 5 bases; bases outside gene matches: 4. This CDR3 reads CASSLGGRFDEQYF. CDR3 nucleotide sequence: TGTGCCAGCAGCTTGGGCGGGAGGTTCGACGAGCAGTACTTC.

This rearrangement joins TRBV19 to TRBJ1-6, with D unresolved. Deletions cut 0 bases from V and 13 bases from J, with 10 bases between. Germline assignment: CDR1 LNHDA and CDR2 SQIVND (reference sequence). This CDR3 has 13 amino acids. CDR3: CASSIESLRPLHF. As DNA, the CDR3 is TGTGCCAGTAGTATAGAGTCCCTTCGGCCCCTCCACTTT. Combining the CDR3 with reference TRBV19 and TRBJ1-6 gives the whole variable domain DGGITQSPKYLFRKEGQNVTLSCEQNLNHDAMYWYRQDPGQGLRLIYYSQIVNDFQKGDIAEGYSVSREKKESFPLTVTSAQKNPTAFYLCASSIESLRPLHFGNGTRLTVT.

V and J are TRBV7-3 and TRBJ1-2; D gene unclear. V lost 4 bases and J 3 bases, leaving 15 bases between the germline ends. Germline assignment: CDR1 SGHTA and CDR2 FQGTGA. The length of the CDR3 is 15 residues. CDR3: CASSSTGGSDYGYTF. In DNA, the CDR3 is TGTGCCAGCAGCTCAACGGGCGGCTCTGACTATGGCTACACCTTC.

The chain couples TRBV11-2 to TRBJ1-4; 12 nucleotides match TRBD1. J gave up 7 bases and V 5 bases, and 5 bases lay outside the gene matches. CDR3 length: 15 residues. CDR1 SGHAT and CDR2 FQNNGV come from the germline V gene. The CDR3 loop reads CASSPGTGGSEKLFF. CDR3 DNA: TGTGCCAGCAGCCCCGGGACAGGGGGCTCTGAAAAACTGTTTTTT.

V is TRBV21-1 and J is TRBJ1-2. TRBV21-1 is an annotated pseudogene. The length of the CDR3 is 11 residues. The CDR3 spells CAASRHYGYTF. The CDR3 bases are TGTGCCGCTTCTCGACACTATGGCTACACCTTC.

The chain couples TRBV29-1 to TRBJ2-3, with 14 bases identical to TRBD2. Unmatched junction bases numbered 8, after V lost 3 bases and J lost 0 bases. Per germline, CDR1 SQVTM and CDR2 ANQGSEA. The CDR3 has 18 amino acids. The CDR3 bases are TGCAGCGTTGACATCGGGACTAGCGGGAGAACTAGCACAGATACGCAGTATTTT. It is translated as CSVDIGTSGRTSTDTQYF.

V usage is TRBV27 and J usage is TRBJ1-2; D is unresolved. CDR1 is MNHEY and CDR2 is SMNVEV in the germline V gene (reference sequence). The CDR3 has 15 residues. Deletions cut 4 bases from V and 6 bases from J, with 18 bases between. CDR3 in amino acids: CASSSGGNTRDGYTF. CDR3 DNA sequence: TGTGCCAGCAGTTCGGGTGGTAATACACGAGATGGCTACACCTTC.